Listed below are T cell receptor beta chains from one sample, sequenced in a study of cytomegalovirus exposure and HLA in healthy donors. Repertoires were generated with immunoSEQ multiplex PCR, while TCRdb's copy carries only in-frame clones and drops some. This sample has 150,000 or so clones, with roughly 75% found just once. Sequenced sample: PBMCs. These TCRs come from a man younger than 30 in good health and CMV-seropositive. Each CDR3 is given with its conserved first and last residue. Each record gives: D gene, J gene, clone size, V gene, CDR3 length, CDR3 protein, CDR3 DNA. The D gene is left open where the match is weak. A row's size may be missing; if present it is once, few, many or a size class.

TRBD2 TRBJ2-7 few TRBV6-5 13 CASRSSGSGEQYF TGTGCCAGCAGATCTAGCGGGAGTGGGGAGCAGTACTTC
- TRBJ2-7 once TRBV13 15 CASSSKTGYSYEQYF TGTGCCAGCAGTTCCAAAACAGGATATTCCTACGAGCAGTACTTC
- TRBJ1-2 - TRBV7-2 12 CASSLVGDGYTF TGTGCCAGCAGCTTAGTAGGAGATGGCTACACCTTC
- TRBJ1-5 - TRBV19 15 CASTPGGRGNQPQHF TGTGCCAGTACCCCGGGGGGGCGCGGCAATCAGCCCCAGCATTTT
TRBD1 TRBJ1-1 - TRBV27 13 CASAPGQNAEAFF TGTGCCAGCGCCCCGGGACAGAACGCTGAAGCTTTCTTT
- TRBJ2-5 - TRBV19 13 CASKERDQETQYF TGTGCCAGTAAGGAGCGGGACCAAGAGACCCAGTACTTC
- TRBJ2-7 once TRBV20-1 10 CSAGAGEQYF TGCAGTGCTGGGGCGGGAGAGCAGTACTTC
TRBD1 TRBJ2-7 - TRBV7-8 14 CASSFGTGGVQLYF TGTGCCAGCAGCTTCGGGACAGGGGGCGTACAGCTATACTTC
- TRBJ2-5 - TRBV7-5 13 CVRSGVSKETQYF TGTGTCAGAAGCGGTGTAAGCAAAGAGACCCAGTACTTC
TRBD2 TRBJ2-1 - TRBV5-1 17 CASSLGYGASGHNEQFF TGCGCCAGCAGCTTGGGGTATGGGGCTAGCGGACACAATGAGCAGTTCTTC
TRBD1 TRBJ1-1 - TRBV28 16 CASSLQRDSMNTEAFF TGTGCCAGCAGTTTACAGAGGGACAGTATGAACACTGAAGCTTTCTTT
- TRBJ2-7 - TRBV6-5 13 CASSYEVLSEQYF TGTGCCAGCAGTTACGAAGTCCTTAGCGAGCAGTACTTC
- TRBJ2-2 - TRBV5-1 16 CASSFYRGLDTGELFF TGCGCCAGCAGCTTCTATAGGGGGTTGGACACCGGGGAGCTGTTTTTT
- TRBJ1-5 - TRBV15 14 CATSRGLGDQPQHF TGTGCCACCAGCAGGGGGTTAGGGGATCAGCCCCAGCATTTT
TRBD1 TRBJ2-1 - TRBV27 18 CASSGWFGQGAMNNEQFF TGTGCCAGCAGCGGGTGGTTCGGACAGGGGGCTATGAACAATGAGCAGTTCTTC
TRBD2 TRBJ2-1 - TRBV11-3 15 CASSSDGTRFHEQFF TGTGCCAGCAGCTCCGACGGGACTAGGTTCCATGAGCAGTTCTTC
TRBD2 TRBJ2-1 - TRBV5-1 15 CASSFNSGTDNEQFF TGCGCCAGCAGCTTTAATAGCGGGACGGACAATGAGCAGTTCTTC
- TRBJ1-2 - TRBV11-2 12 CASTATGGGYTF TGTGCCAGCACCGCTACGGGGGGCGGCTACACCTTC
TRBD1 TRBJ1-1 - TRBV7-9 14 CASSIGQGKAEAFF TGTGCCAGCAGCATTGGACAGGGGAAGGCTGAAGCTTTCTTT
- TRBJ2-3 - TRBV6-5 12 CASSSPTDTQYF TGTGCCAGCAGTTCCCCTACAGATACGCAGTATTTT
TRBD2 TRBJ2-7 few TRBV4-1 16 CASSPFRTSENYEQYF TGCGCCAGTTCCCCTTTTCGGACTAGCGAAAACTACGAGCAGTACTTC